One sample yielded the 20 T cell receptor beta chains listed below, sequenced in a study of response to subunit inactivated influenza vaccine. TCRdb itself ran the RT-PCR reads through MiXCR, one entry per CDR3 protein. The repertoire holds roughly 520,000 distinct CDR3 sequences, about 25% seen once, with less than 2.5% in the top ten. This sample comprised CD4+ T cells sorted from PBMCs, obtained less than 6 days after vaccination. The receptors here all came from a man aged 45-65 years who received an inactivated influenza vaccine.

This clonotype has at least ten counts. This chain uses TRBV7-8 with TRBJ2-3, with D unclear. CDR3 size: 16 residues. Per germline, CDR1 SGHVS and CDR2 FQNEAQ. V lost 1 base and J lost 1, with 12 bases in between. The CDR3 DNA is TGTGCCAGCAGCTTAGGCTACAGAGGTGGCACAGATACGCAGTATTTT. Its protein is CASSLGYRGGTDTQYF.

This clonotype was counted a few times. V and J are TRBV28 and TRBJ1-5, with 9 bases identical to TRBD1. The CDR3 extends over 15 amino acids. Per germline, CDR1 MDHEN and CDR2 SYDVKM. With 5 bases clipped from V and 6 bases from J, the junction kept 8 bases outside the gene matches. CDR3 in amino acids: CASSLHGQGRQPQHF. The CDR3 DNA reads as TGTGCCAGCAGTCTCCATGGACAGGGGCGTCAGCCCCAGCATTTT. Using reference TRBV28 and TRBJ1-5 for the parts outside the CDR3, the full variable domain is DVKVTQSSRYLVKRTGEKVFLECVQDMDHENMFWYRQDPGLGLRLIYFSYDVKMKEKGDIPEGYSVSREKKERFSLILESASTNQTSMYLCASSLHGQGRQPQHFGDGTRLSIL.

The V gene is TRBV15, the J gene TRBJ1-2, with 7 positions matching TRBD1. The ends lost 5 bases at V and 5 bases at J; junction bases unmatched: 11. This CDR3 contains 15 residues. Germline CDR1 reads LNHNV; CDR2 reads YYDKDF (reference sequence). DNA for the CDR3: TGTGCCACCAGCGCCCGACAGGGCCCAATTTATGGCTACACCTTC. This codes for CATSARQGPIYGYTF.

The genes are TRBV4-2 and TRBJ2-3; D is uncertain. The CDR3 totals 15 residues. Germline CDR1 LGHNA, CDR2 YNFKEQ. V lost 1 base and J 1 base, leaving 9 bases between the germline ends. CDR3 loop: CASSQAGERTDTQYF. In DNA, the CDR3 is TGTGCCAGCAGCCAAGCCGGAGAACGCACAGATACGCAGTATTTT.

This clonotype has just a few counts. V gene TRBV20-1 combines with J gene TRBJ2-1; perhaps D is TRBD1 or TRBD2 (5 bases each). The CDR3 runs 14 residues. V lost 4 bases, J lost 10 bases, and 20 bases lay in between. CDR1 is DFQATT and CDR2 is SNEGSKA in the germline V gene (reference sequence). As DNA, the CDR3 is TGCAGTGCTATTCTCATCGGGGTCGGGACCGAGCAGTTCTTC. The encoded protein is CSAILIGVGTEQFF.

This CDR3 reads CASSDSGLAGGRTDTQYF. The CDR3 DNA sequence: TGTGCCAGCAGTGACTCGGGACTAGCGGGGGGGCGGACAGATACGCAGTATTTT. The gene calls are TRBV6-4 and TRBJ2-3; 16 bases agree with TRBD2. The CDR3 length is 18 residues. The trim removed 0 bases at V and 3 bases at J, leaving 3 bases unmatched. CDR1 is MRHNA, CDR2 SNTAGT, per germline.

This clonotype was observed a handful of times. The gene calls are TRBV29-1 and TRBJ1-2, with D hard to call. Germline loops: CDR1 SQVTM, CDR2 ANQGSEA. Trimming pared 6 bases from V and 0 bases from J, leaving 11 bases between. This CDR3 region has 13 residues. CDR3 DNA: TGCAGCGTCAAAACAGTCCCTAACTATGGCTACACCTTC. It specifies CSVKTVPNYGYTF.

There are many counts of this clonotype. V and J are TRBV27 and TRBJ2-1, with 11 bases matching TRBD2. Per germline, CDR1 MNHEY and CDR2 SMNVEV (reference sequence). The V gene end was trimmed by 2 bases and the J gene end by 4 bases; junction bases not matched to a gene: 4. The CDR3 is made up of 16 amino acids. Here the CDR3 reads CASSLGSSGRYNEQFF. The CDR3 bases are TGTGCCAGCAGTTTAGGCTCTAGCGGGAGGTACAATGAGCAGTTCTTC.

The V and J genes are TRBV12-3 or TRBV12-4 and TRBJ2-5; 8 positions match TRBD2. V shed 5 bases and J 7 bases; nucleotides not matched to a gene: 9. The length of the CDR3 is 14 residues. CDR3 coding DNA: TGTGCCAGCAGTACCGTACCGGGGGGGGGGACCCAGTACTTC. Amino acids: CASSTVPGGGTQYF.

V and J are TRBV14 and TRBJ2-3; tentatively, D is TRBD2 (6 bases). The CDR3 totals 15 residues. Trimming took off 1 base at V and 1 base at J, with 9 bases between the two ends. Germline values: CDR1 SGHDN, CDR2 FVKESK. The CDR3 region is CASSQGLEGTDTQYF. As DNA, the CDR3 is TGTGCCAGCAGCCAAGGACTAGAGGGCACAGATACGCAGTATTTT.

The chain couples TRBV6-5 to TRBJ2-7; D not certain. Trimming took off 2 bases at V and 1 base at J, with 9 bases between the two ends. CDR3 length: 14 residues. Per germline, CDR1 MNHEY and CDR2 SVGAGI. This CDR3 is CASSYHGRSYEQYF. DNA for the CDR3: TGTGCCAGCAGTTACCACGGCAGGTCCTACGAGCAGTACTTC.

The chain joins TRBV12-3 or TRBV12-4 to TRBJ2-2, with D possibly being TRBD1 (6 bases). The CDR3 is 17 residues long. V was clipped by 1 base and J by 5 bases, with 17 bases between them. CDR3 loop: CASSLVQGFFWTGELFF. The CDR3 nucleotides read TGTGCCAGCAGTTTAGTTCAGGGGTTTTTTTGGACCGGGGAGCTGTTTTTT.

The CDR3 sequence is CASSQEYQGVRRLFF. DNA of the CDR3: TGCGCCAGCAGCCAAGAGTACCAGGGAGTTAGACGACTGTTTTTT. This chain links TRBV4-1 with TRBJ1-4, with D maybe TRBD1 (5 bases). The CDR3 totals 15 residues. The V and J ends lost 0 bases and 13 bases respectively, with 18 bases between them. Germline values: CDR1 MGHRA, CDR2 YSYEKL.

Details on this clonotype: The germline gene is not matched at one end of the junction; a read error may be the cause. The V call is TRBV20-1, the J call TRBJ2-3, with 10 bases identical to TRBD2. CDR1 DFQATT and CDR2 SNEGSKA come from the germline V gene (reference sequence). CDR3 length: 14 residues. DNA of the CDR3: TGCAGCGCTAGCGGGGGCCACCTCTCCCCTACGCAGTATTTT. Translation gives CSASGGHLSPTQYF.

The V gene is TRBV5-4, the J gene TRBJ2-2, with TRBD2 matching 13 bases. The CDR3 runs 20 residues. Germline V gene lookup returns CDR1 SGHNT and CDR2 YYREEE (reference sequence). Germline trimming cut 0 bases from V and 6 bases from J; bases unmatched to any gene: 14. CDR3 DNA: TGTGCCAGCAGCTTGGCCCCGGGACTAGCGGGGCACAAATGGTCCGGGGAGCTGTTTTTT. Its protein product is CASSLAPGLAGHKWSGELFF.

This clonotype was recorded a few times. The chain has TRBV7-2 and TRBJ2-1; 7 positions agree with TRBD2. J was trimmed by 4 bases and V by 6 bases; bases with no gene match: 9. The CDR3 consists of 15 residues. The V gene's germline CDR1 is SGHTA and CDR2 FQGNSA. DNA for the CDR3: TGTGCCAGCAGACTGGAGGGACTACTTTACAATGAGCAGTTCTTC. Amino acid sequence: CASRLEGLLYNEQFF.

The chain joins TRBV7-2 to TRBJ2-5, with D perhaps TRBD2 (5 bases). This CDR3 has 15 amino acids. From germline, CDR1 is SGHTA and CDR2 FQGNSA. Trimming cost V 3 bases and J 2 bases, with 13 bases left between them. In nucleotides, the CDR3 is TGTGCCAGCAGCTTTCGAGGGAATGTGCAAGAGACCCAGTACTTC. It translates to CASSFRGNVQETQYF.

This clonotype has a handful of counts. The chain recombines TRBV9 with TRBJ2-1; 7 nucleotides agree with TRBD1. The CDR3 extends over 15 amino acids. V lost 4 bases and J lost 5; bases outside the gene matches: 9. CDR1 and CDR2 from the germline V gene are SGDLS and YYNGEE. The DNA of the CDR3 is TGTGCCAGCAGCCGACAGGGCCGGCAAAACAATGAGCAGTTCTTC. As protein: CASSRQGRQNNEQFF.

This clonotype was seen only a few times. The V call is TRBV11-2, the J call TRBJ2-1; possibly TRBD2 for D (5 bases). Germline V lookup: CDR1 SGHAT, CDR2 FQNNGV. The V end lost 3 bases, the J end lost 7 bases, and 13 bases lay between the germline ends. The CDR3 contains 14 residues. The CDR3 spells CASSFGSLENEQFF. For the CDR3, the DNA is TGTGCCAGCAGCTTTGGGAGCTTGGAGAATGAGCAGTTCTTC.

This clonotype has just a few counts. This rearrangement joins TRBV6-1 to TRBJ1-1; 7 positions agree with TRBD1. J was trimmed by 6 bases and V by 6 bases; bases with no gene match: 10. The CDR3 covers 14 residues. The germline gives CDR1 MNHNS, CDR2 SASEGT. The CDR3 region has the DNA TGTGCCAGCAGAACCACAACAGGGGATGCTGAAGCTTTCTTT. This gives the protein CASRTTTGDAEAFF.